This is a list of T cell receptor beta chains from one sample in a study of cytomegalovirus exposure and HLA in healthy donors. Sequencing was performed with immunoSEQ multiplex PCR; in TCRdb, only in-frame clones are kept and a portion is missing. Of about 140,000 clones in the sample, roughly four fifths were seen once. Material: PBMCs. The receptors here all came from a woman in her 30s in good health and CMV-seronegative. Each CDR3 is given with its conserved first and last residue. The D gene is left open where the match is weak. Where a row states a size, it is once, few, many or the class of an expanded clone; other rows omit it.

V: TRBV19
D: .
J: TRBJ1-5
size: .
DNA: TGTGCCAGTAGTTTTAGACAGAATCAGCCCCAGCATTTT
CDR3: CASSFRQNQPQHF

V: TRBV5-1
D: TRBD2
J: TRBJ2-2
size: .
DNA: TGCGCCAGCAGCCCACGGACTAGCGGGGGGAGTAGCACCGGGGAGCTGTTTTTT
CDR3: CASSPRTSGGSSTGELFF

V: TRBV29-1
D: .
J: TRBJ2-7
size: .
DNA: TGCAGCGTTCAGGGGATAGGACCCGGGCCTTCCTACGAGCAGTACTTC
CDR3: CSVQGIGPGPSYEQYF

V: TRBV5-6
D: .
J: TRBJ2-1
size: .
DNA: TGTGCCAGCAGCTTGGTAGGGGGAGCCTACAATGAGCAGTTCTTC
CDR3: CASSLVGGAYNEQFF

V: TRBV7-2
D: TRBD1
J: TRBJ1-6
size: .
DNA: TGTGCCAGCAGCTCCCTCAGGGGGCCCGTTGTACCCCTCCACTTT
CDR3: CASSSLRGPVVPLHF

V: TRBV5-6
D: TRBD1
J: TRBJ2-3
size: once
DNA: TGTGCCAGCAGCTCGATTTGGGACAGGGGGAGAGATACGCAGTATTTT
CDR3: CASSSIWDRGRDTQYF

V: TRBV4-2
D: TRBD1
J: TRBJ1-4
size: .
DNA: TGTGCCAGCAGCCAAGGTCCGAGGGGGCAGGCTAATGAAAAACTGTTTTTT
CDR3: CASSQGPRGQANEKLFF

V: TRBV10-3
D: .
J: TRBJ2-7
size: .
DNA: TGTGCCGCGGGGACGGTGACCTACGAGCAGTACTTC
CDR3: CAAGTVTYEQYF

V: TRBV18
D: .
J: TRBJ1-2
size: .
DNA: TGTGCCAGCTCAGATAAGGCCGGGACAATCTATGGCTACACCTTC
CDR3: CASSDKAGTIYGYTF

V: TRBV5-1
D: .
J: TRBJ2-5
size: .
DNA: TGCGCCAGCAGACCAGCCGACTCGCGGGAGACCCAGTACTTC
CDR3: CASRPADSRETQYF

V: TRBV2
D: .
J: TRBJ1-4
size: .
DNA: TGTGCCAGCAGGGAGACTTGGACTAACGAAAAACTGTTTTTT
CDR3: CASRETWTNEKLFF

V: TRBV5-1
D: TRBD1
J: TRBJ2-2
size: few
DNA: TGCGCCAGCAGCTACGACAGGGGGCGGCGAGCCGGGGAGCTGTTTTTT
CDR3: CASSYDRGRRAGELFF

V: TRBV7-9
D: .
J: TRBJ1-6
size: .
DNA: TGTGCCAGCAGCTCCCCACAGGGATTAGGTTCACCCCTCCACTTT
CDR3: CASSSPQGLGSPLHF

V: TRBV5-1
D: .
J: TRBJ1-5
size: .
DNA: TGCGCCAGCAGCTTGGGGCAGAATCAGCCCCAGCATTTT
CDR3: CASSLGQNQPQHF

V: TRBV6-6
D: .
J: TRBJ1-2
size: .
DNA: TGTGCCAGCAGCCCAACAGGAGATTATGGCTACACCTTC
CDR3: CASSPTGDYGYTF

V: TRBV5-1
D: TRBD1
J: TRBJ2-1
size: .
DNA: TGCGCCAGCAGCTTGGGGACAGGGCAGTTCTTC
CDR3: CASSLGTGQFF

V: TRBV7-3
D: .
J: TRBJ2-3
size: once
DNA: TGTGCCAGCAGCTTAACGCAGCCAGGGGCAGGTTATGATACGCAGTATTTT
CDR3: CASSLTQPGAGYDTQYF

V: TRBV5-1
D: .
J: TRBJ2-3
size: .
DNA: TGCGCCAGCACCAGGAGCACAGATACGCAGTATTTT
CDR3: CASTRSTDTQYF

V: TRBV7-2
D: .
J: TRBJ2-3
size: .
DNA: TGTGCCAGCAGCTTAGTAGTGAGCACAGATACGCAGTATTTT
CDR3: CASSLVVSTDTQYF

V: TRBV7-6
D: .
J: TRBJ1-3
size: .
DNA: TGTGCCAGCAGCTTAGGGCCTTTATCTGGAAACACCATATATTTT
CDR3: CASSLGPLSGNTIYF

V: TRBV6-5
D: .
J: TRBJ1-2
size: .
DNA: TGTGCCAGCACCCGGGGGGGCGGCTACACCTTC
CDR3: CASTRGGGYTF

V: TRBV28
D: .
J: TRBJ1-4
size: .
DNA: TGTGCCAGCAGTTTAAGACCCCAGGGATCGTTTGAAAAACTGTTTTTT
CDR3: CASSLRPQGSFEKLFF

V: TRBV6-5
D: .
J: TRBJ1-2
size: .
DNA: TGTGCCAGCAGTTACGGGGAGGGAGGTCGGTATGGCTACACCTTC
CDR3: CASSYGEGGRYGYTF

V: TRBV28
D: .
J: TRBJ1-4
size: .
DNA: TGTGCCAGCAGTCCCCATGGTCAGGGAATAAATGAAAAACTGTTTTTT
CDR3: CASSPHGQGINEKLFF